The 13 T cell receptor beta chains in this list originate from one sample, sequenced in a study of T cell responses to AZD1222 COVID-19 vaccine. TCRdb keeps only in-frame clones here, not all; method: immunoSEQ multiplex PCR. The table includes over 100,000 clones, around nine tenths detected once. This sample comprised peripheral blood, obtained on day 0 of AZD1222 vaccination. Receptors originate from an adult in good health.

The J gene is TRBJ1-1, the V gene TRBV15; D remains unclear. The germline gives CDR1 LNHNV, CDR2 YYDKDF (reference sequence). The ends were cut back, 0 bases at V and 1 base at J, with 6 bases in the middle. CDR3 length equals 14 residues. CDR3 in DNA: TGTGCCACCAGCAGAGATCCCAAGAACACTGAAGCTTTCTTT. This codes for CATSRDPKNTEAFF.

The chain employs TRBV5-1 and TRBJ2-5; D is perhaps TRBD2 (7 bases). This CDR3 spans 14 amino acids. Trimming took 4 bases from V and 1 from J, leaving 11 bases between them. CDR1 is SGHRS, CDR2 YFSETQ, per germline. CDR3 amino acids: CASSNAGAQETQYF. The CDR3 bases are TGCGCCAGCAGCAACGCGGGGGCCCAAGAGACCCAGTACTTC.

The genes are TRBV29-1 and TRBJ2-3, with TRBD2 matching over 7 bases. The length of the CDR3 is 12 residues. Germline V gene lookup returns CDR1 SQVTM and CDR2 ANQGSEA. The junction had 2 bases not matched to a gene; V was cut back by 3 bases and J by 5 bases. In nucleotides, the CDR3 is TGCAGCGTTGATAGCGGGCAAGATACGCAGTATTTT. Its translation is CSVDSGQDTQYF.

The CDR3 reads CASSRQGNTEAFF. CDR3 coding DNA: TGTGCCAGTAGTCGGCAGGGGAACACTGAAGCTTTCTTT. The gene calls are TRBV19 and TRBJ1-1; perhaps TRBD1 as D (5 bases). V was cut by 5 bases and J by 1 base, with 8 bases left in between. Germline lookup yields CDR1 LNHDA and CDR2 SQIVND (reference sequence). There are 13 residues in the CDR3. The full variable domain, completed using reference TRBV19 and TRBJ1-1, is DGGITQSPKYLFRKEGQNVTLSCEQNLNHDAMYWYRQDPGQGLRLIYYSQIVNDFQKGDIAEGYSVSREKKESFPLTVTSAQKNPTAFYLCASSRQGNTEAFFGQGTRLTVV.

The chain couples TRBV2 to TRBJ1-1; 8 bases are shared with TRBD1. This CDR3 has 14 residues. CDR1 and CDR2 from the germline V gene are SNHLY and FYNNEI. V trimming: 7 bases; J trimming: 4 bases; junction bases outside the gene matches: 8. The CDR3 DNA reads TGTGCCAGCACCTGGACAGGGCGGGTCACTGAAGCTTTCTTT. Translation gives CASTWTGRVTEAFF.

The gene calls are TRBV6-1 and TRBJ1-1, with D hard to call. The CDR3 loop spans 13 amino acids. V was clipped by 2 bases and J by 5 bases, with 9 bases between them. The germline V gene encodes CDR1 MNHNS and CDR2 SASEGT. As DNA, the CDR3 is TGTGCCAGCAGTGAACAACAGTATACTGAAGCTTTCTTT. Protein: CASSEQQYTEAFF.

V gene TRBV5-1 combines with J gene TRBJ2-3, with 8 bases lining up with TRBD1. V dropped 5 bases and J dropped 5; count of bases not matched to a gene: 7. The CDR3 covers 14 residues. Germline V gives CDR1 SGHRS, CDR2 YFSETQ. The CDR3 here is CASRQGDRRDTQYF. CDR3 nucleotide sequence: TGCGCCAGCAGACAGGGGGACAGAAGAGATACGCAGTATTTT.

The chain couples TRBV6-6 to TRBJ2-1, with D possibly being TRBD1 (6 bases). Germline assignment: CDR1 MNHNY and CDR2 SVGAGI (reference sequence). With 7 bases removed from V and 8 bases from J, the gap between germline ends came to 12 bases. CDR3 length: 12 amino acids. The CDR3 spells CASTGARYEQFF. In DNA form, the CDR3 reads TGTGCCAGCACAGGGGCCCGGTATGAGCAGTTCTTC.

The genes are TRBV28 and TRBJ2-2; D is perhaps TRBD2 (5 bases). The V gene lost 2 bases and the J gene lost 0 bases, with 7 bases spanning the gap. The CDR3 runs to 15 residues. Germline lookup yields CDR1 MDHEN and CDR2 SYDVKM. CDR3 DNA sequence: TGTGCCAGCAGTTTAGGGAGAGCGAACACCGGGGAGCTGTTTTTT. Its protein product is CASSLGRANTGELFF.

This chain joins TRBV28 and TRBJ2-1; 10 bases line up with TRBD2. Per germline, CDR1 MDHEN and CDR2 SYDVKM. Unmatched junction bases numbered 10, after V lost 11 bases and J lost 6 bases. CDR3 length equals 14 residues. The DNA of the CDR3 is TGTGCCGGCGGGGGGACTAGCGATTTCAATGAGCAGTTCTTC. This codes for CAGGGTSDFNEQFF.

The chain recombines TRBV18 with TRBJ2-7; the D call may be TRBD1 or TRBD2 (5 bases each). The germline V gene encodes CDR1 KGHSH and CDR2 LQKENI. This CDR3 has 13 residues. V was clipped by 0 bases and J by 3 bases, with 6 bases between them. This CDR3 is CASSPPGDYEQYF. The CDR3 nucleotides read TGTGCCAGCTCACCACCGGGGGACTACGAGCAGTACTTC.

The J gene is TRBJ1-1, the V gene TRBV9; TRBD1 is a possible D gene (6 bases). Germline CDR1 and CDR2: SGDLS and YYNGEE. V lost 0 bases and J 7 bases, leaving 16 bases between the germline ends. The CDR3 has 15 residues. The CDR3 nucleotides are TGTGCCAGCAGCGTAGGGGGGGCCACCACTGGTGAAGCTTTCTTT. This translates into CASSVGGATTGEAFF.

This clone was counted a single time. The CDR3 reads CASSLDRATEAFF. DNA of the CDR3: TGTGCCAGCTCACTAGACAGGGCCACTGAAGCTTTCTTT. The chain recombines TRBV18 with TRBJ1-1; TRBD1 aligns across 7 bases. This CDR3 spans 13 amino acids. The germline V gene encodes CDR1 KGHSH and CDR2 LQKENI. The V gene end was trimmed by 4 bases and the J gene end by 4 bases; junction bases not matched to a gene: 3. Full variable domain (missing parts from reference TRBV18 and TRBJ1-1): NAGVMQNPRHLVRRRGQEARLRCSPMKGHSHVYWYRQLPEEGLKFMVYLQKENIIDESGMPKERFSAEFPKEGPSILRIQQVVRGDSAAYFCASSLDRATEAFFGQGTRLTVV.